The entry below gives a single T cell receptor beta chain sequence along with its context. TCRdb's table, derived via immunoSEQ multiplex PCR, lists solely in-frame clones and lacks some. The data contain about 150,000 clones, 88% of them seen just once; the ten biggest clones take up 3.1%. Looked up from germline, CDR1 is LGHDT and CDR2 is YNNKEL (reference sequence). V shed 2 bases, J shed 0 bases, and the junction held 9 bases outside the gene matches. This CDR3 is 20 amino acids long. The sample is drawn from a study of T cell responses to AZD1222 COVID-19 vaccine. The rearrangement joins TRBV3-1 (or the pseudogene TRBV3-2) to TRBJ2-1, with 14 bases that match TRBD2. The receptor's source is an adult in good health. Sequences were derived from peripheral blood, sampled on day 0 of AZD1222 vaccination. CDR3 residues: CASSQLQGLAGGGSYNEQFF. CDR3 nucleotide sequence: TGTGCCAGCAGCCAACTGCAAGGACTAGCGGGGGGCGGCTCCTACAATGAGCAGTTCTTC.